The 24 T cell receptor beta chains in this list originate from one sample, sequenced in a study of shared clonotypes between healthy human individuals. TCRdb's table, derived via immunoSEQ multiplex PCR, lists solely in-frame clones and lacks some. The top ten clones hold about 0.25% of a sample with roughly 770,000 clones, roughly 96% of them seen once. Positively selected for CCR7, the CD45RO-negative cells used as naive CD8 cells excluded terminally differentiated effector memory CD45RA+ cells. The sequenced sample was naive CD8+ T cells sorted from blood. Receptors were obtained from a man aged 25-40 years in good health.

The CDR3 loop is CASSLRLSEETQYF. DNA of the CDR3: TGTGCCAGCAGCTTAAGGTTGTCGGAAGAGACCCAGTACTTC. V is TRBV7-7 and J is TRBJ2-5; D gene uncertain. Germline V CDR1 and CDR2: SSHAT, FNYEAQ (reference sequence). The CDR3 has 14 residues. The ends were cut back, 2 bases at V and 3 bases at J, with 10 bases in the middle.

The rearrangement uses TRBV19 and TRBJ2-2; no firm D call. Trimming shortened V by 7 bases and J by 0 bases, and 9 bases separated the two germline ends. The length of the CDR3 is 14 residues. The germline CDR1 and CDR2 sequences are LNHDA and SQIVND (reference sequence). The CDR3: CASNVVPNTGELFF. The CDR3 DNA sequence: TGTGCCAGTAATGTCGTGCCGAACACCGGGGAGCTGTTTTTT.

This clone was detected once. The chain employs TRBV6-6 and TRBJ2-7; TRBD2 is a possible D gene (6 bases). V was clipped by 7 bases and J by 5 bases, with 18 bases between them. The CDR3 contains 14 residues. In germline, CDR1 is MNHNY, CDR2 SVGAGI (reference sequence). CDR3 residues: CASKAAGREDEQYF. For the CDR3, the DNA is TGTGCCAGCAAAGCGGCGGGGAGAGAGGACGAGCAGTACTTC.

The chain combines TRBV27 with TRBJ2-7; D unclear. The CDR3 extends over 12 amino acids. Trimming stripped 5 bases from V and 0 bases from J, with 5 bases between. Germline CDR1 is MNHEY and CDR2 is SMNVEV (reference sequence). The CDR3 region has the DNA TGTGCCAGCAGTACCAACTCCTACGAGCAGTACTTC. This translates into CASSTNSYEQYF.

This chain uses TRBV5-6 with TRBJ2-7; 9 nucleotides agree with TRBD2. This CDR3 spans 17 amino acids. V lost 0 bases, J lost 5 bases, and 12 bases stayed unmatched. CDR1 SGHDT and CDR2 YYEEEE come from the germline V gene. CDR3 region: CASSLGASGAIQHEQYF. CDR3 DNA sequence: TGTGCCAGCAGCTTGGGGGCTAGCGGGGCAATACAACACGAGCAGTACTTC.

The chain combines TRBV28 with TRBJ1-5; tentative D call: TRBD1 (6 bases). V lost 1 base and J lost 0, with 22 bases in between. The CDR3 runs to 20 residues. The germline CDR1 and CDR2 sequences are MDHEN and SYDVKM. CDR3 region: CASSLFAGAGWGISNQPQHF. The CDR3 DNA reads as TGTGCCAGCAGTTTATTCGCAGGGGCGGGATGGGGAATTAGCAATCAGCCCCAGCATTTT.

The V and J genes are TRBV30 and TRBJ2-3; 10 nucleotides align to TRBD1. V lost 0 bases to trimming and J lost 2 bases; unmatched junction nucleotides: 2. The CDR3 sequence is 15 residues long. Germline CDR1 GTSNPN, CDR2 SVGIG (reference sequence). The CDR3 here is CAWSVDRGITDTQYF. In nucleotides, the CDR3 is TGTGCCTGGAGTGTGGACAGGGGGATCACAGATACGCAGTATTTT.

The chain is built from TRBV13 and TRBJ1-2; 10 bases match TRBD1. This CDR3 has 14 amino acids. V trimming: 5 bases; J trimming: 8 bases; junction bases outside the gene matches: 8. The germline V gene encodes CDR1 PRHDT and CDR2 FYEKMQ (reference sequence). CDR3 sequence: CASSQGQGLGGYTF. The CDR3 DNA follows: TGTGCCAGCAGCCAGGGACAGGGGCTCGGGGGCTACACCTTC.

On this clone itself: Relative to the germline gene, one junction end is altered; a read error may explain this. The chain has TRBV5-1 and TRBJ2-7, with D perhaps being TRBD1 or TRBD2 (6 bases each). The CDR3 loop spans 17 amino acids. The germline CDR1 and CDR2 sequences are SGHRS and YFSETQ. CDR3 protein: CASGLPPSRGETYEQYF. As DNA, the CDR3 is TGCGCCAGCGGCTTACCCCCCTCGAGGGGGGAGACCTACGAGCAGTACTTC.

The rearrangement links TRBV5-6 to TRBJ2-5, with D hard to call. The germline V gene has CDR1 SGHDT and CDR2 YYEEEE. The CDR3 is 15 amino acids. V lost 1 base and J 1 base, leaving 11 bases between the germline ends. CDR3 residues: CASSLLPGSQETQYF. CDR3 nucleotide sequence: TGTGCCAGCAGCTTGCTGCCGGGCAGCCAAGAGACCCAGTACTTC.

This clone was seen once. V usage is TRBV15 and J usage is TRBJ1-5; D remains ambiguous. The CDR3 sequence is 13 residues long. Germline-derived CDR1 and CDR2 are LNHNV and YYDKDF (reference sequence). Trimming took 8 bases from V and 5 from J, leaving 13 bases between them. The CDR3 is CATADGPDQPQHF. CDR3 nucleotides: TGTGCCACCGCGGATGGGCCGGATCAGCCCCAGCATTTT.

This sequence joins TRBV9 and TRBJ1-4, with 8 positions matching TRBD1. Germline loops: CDR1 SGDLS, CDR2 YYNGEE. This CDR3 is 14 amino acids long. V was pared by 2 bases and J by 8 bases, with 5 bases of the junction left unmatched. Here the CDR3 DNA reads TGTGCCAGCAGCGTCCAGGGGGCAGGGGAAAAACTGTTTTTT. It translates to CASSVQGAGEKLFF. Variable domain in full (rest from reference TRBV9 and TRBJ1-4): DSGVTQTPKHLITATGQRVTLRCSPRSGDLSVYWYQQSLDQGLQFLIQYYNGEERAKGNILERFSAQQFPDLHSELNLSSLELGDSALYFCASSVQGAGEKLFFGSGTQLSVL.

This chain links TRBV7-6 with TRBJ1-2; no clear D gene. CDR3 length equals 15 residues. Per the germline V gene, CDR1 is SGHVS and CDR2 is FNYEAQ. V gave up 3 bases and J gave up 2 bases, with 13 bases separating them. CDR3 amino acids: CASSLGIGGNYGYTF. CDR3 nucleotide sequence: TGTGCCAGCAGCTTGGGGATCGGAGGAAACTATGGCTACACCTTC.

The chain joins TRBV5-4 to TRBJ2-5; perhaps D is TRBD1 or TRBD2 (5 bases each). Germline V lookup: CDR1 SGHNT, CDR2 YYREEE (reference sequence). The CDR3 spans 13 residues. Trimming took off 5 bases at V and 5 bases at J, with 13 bases between the two ends. CDR3 protein: CASRRGGRETQYF. DNA for the CDR3: TGTGCCAGCAGACGTGGGGGTAGGGAGACCCAGTACTTC.

J is TRBJ2-7 and V is TRBV29-1, with TRBD1 as a possible D gene (6 bases). This CDR3 is 13 amino acids long. Trimming stripped 0 bases from V and 3 bases from J, with 9 bases between. Germline CDR1 SQVTM, CDR2 ANQGSEA. The chain's CDR3 is CSVEEEDSYEQYF. The CDR3 coding sequence is TGCAGCGTTGAAGAGGAGGACAGCTACGAGCAGTACTTC.

This chain joins TRBV14 and TRBJ2-7; TRBD2 aligns across 8 bases. Looked up from germline, CDR1 is SGHDN and CDR2 is FVKESK. The CDR3 loop spans 17 amino acids. The J segment lost 3 bases and the V segment lost 1 base, leaving 11 bases of the junction unmatched. CDR3 sequence reads: CASSQGPVTSGRYEQYF. DNA for the CDR3: TGTGCCAGCAGCCAAGGTCCCGTTACTAGCGGACGCTACGAGCAGTACTTC.

This clone occurred once. In nucleotides, the CDR3 is TGTGCCAGCAGCTACATTAGCACAGATACGCAGTATTTT. It codes for CASSYISTDTQYF. The V call is TRBV7-8, the J call TRBJ2-3, with no clear D. V shed 4 bases and J shed 0 bases, with 5 bases lying between them. Germline CDR1 SGHVS, CDR2 FQNEAQ. The CDR3 extends over 13 amino acids.

The chain employs TRBV7-9 and TRBJ2-7; D not resolved. Germline CDR1 reads SEHNR; CDR2 reads FQNEAQ (reference sequence). V lost 4 bases, J lost 5 bases, and 12 bases lay in between. The CDR3 covers 13 residues. This CDR3 is CASSSDQPHEQYF. CDR3 coding DNA: TGTGCCAGCAGCTCTGACCAGCCCCACGAGCAGTACTTC.

The V call is TRBV14, the J call TRBJ2-7, with D possibly being TRBD1 (5 bases). The V gene lost 7 bases and the J gene lost 2 bases, with 15 bases spanning the gap. The V gene's germline CDR1 is SGHDN and CDR2 FVKESK. This CDR3 contains 14 residues. The CDR3 is CASMPRTGPYEQYF. The DNA for the CDR3 is TGTGCCAGCATGCCAAGAACAGGACCCTACGAGCAGTACTTC.

The chain joins TRBV6-1 to TRBJ2-7, with D possibly TRBD1 on 6 matching bases. The CDR3 extends over 14 amino acids. Germline-derived CDR1 and CDR2 are MNHNS and SASEGT. Trimming shortened V by 11 bases and J by 1 base, and 18 bases separated the two germline ends. Here the CDR3 reads CAAPPPTGSYEQYF. The CDR3 bases are TGTGCCGCACCGCCCCCCACAGGGTCCTACGAGCAGTACTTC.

The V gene is TRBV7-8, the J gene TRBJ2-7; maybe TRBD2 (5 bases). The V gene lost 1 base and the J gene lost 1 base, with 17 bases spanning the gap. Germline V lookup: CDR1 SGHVS, CDR2 FQNEAQ. The CDR3 has 17 residues. This CDR3 reads CASSLVPQRSQSYEQYF. CDR3 bases: TGTGCCAGCAGCTTAGTGCCTCAGCGGTCCCAATCCTACGAGCAGTACTTC.

The V gene is TRBV2, the J gene TRBJ2-1, with D possibly being TRBD2 (6 bases). Trimming cost V 3 bases and J 5 bases, with 8 bases left between them. Germline CDR1 is SNHLY and CDR2 is FYNNEI. This CDR3 has 13 amino acids. The CDR3 DNA reads as TGTGCCAGCAGTGATTGGACTAACAATGAGCAGTTCTTC. Translating it yields CASSDWTNNEQFF. Full variable domain (outside the CDR3, taken from reference TRBV2 and TRBJ2-1): EPEVTQTPSHQVTQMGQEVILRCVPISNHLYFYWYRQILGQKVEFLVSFYNNEISEKSEIFDDQFSVERPDGSNFTLKIRSTKLEDSAMYFCASSDWTNNEQFFGPGTRLTVL.

The J gene is TRBJ1-4, the V gene TRBV27; D might be TRBD1 (6 bases). V lost 0 bases to trimming and J lost 4 bases, with 9 bases between them. Germline CDR1 reads MNHEY; CDR2 reads SMNVEV (reference sequence). This CDR3 has 15 residues. Here the CDR3 reads CASSLSYRVNEKLFF. DNA for the CDR3: TGTGCCAGCAGTTTATCGTACAGGGTTAATGAAAAACTGTTTTTT.

The chain carries TRBV29-1 and TRBJ2-3, with D possibly TRBD1 on 6 matching bases. V was pared by 6 bases and J by 0 bases, with 13 bases between. In germline, CDR1 is SQVTM, CDR2 ANQGSEA. The CDR3 has 14 residues. CDR3 coding DNA: TGCAGCGTCCTGACAGGCGCTAGCACAGATACGCAGTATTTT. This codes for CSVLTGASTDTQYF.